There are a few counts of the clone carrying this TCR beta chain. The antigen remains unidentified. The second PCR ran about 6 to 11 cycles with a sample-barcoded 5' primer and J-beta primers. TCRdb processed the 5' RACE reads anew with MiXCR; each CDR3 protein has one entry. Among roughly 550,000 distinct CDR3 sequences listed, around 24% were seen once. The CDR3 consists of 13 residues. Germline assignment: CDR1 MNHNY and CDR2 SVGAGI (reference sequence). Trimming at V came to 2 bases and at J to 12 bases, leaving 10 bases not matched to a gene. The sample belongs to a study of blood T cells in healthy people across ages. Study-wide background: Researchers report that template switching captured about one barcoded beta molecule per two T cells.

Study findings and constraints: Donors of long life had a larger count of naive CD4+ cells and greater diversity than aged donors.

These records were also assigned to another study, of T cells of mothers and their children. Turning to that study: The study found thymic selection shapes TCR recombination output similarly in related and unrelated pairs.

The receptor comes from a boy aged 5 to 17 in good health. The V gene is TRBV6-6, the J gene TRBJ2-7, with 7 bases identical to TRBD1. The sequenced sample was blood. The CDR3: CASSYPDRVLRYF. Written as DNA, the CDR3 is TGTGCCAGCAGTTACCCCGACAGGGTCCTACGGTACTTC.